A selection of T cell receptor beta chains follows, all from one sample in a study of blood T cell repertoires in COVID-19. Repertoires were generated with immunoSEQ multiplex PCR, while TCRdb's copy carries only in-frame clones and drops some. The repertoire includes more than 55,000 clones, around 84% of them detected once, and about a tenth sits in the top ten. Sequencing was performed on peripheral blood. These receptors were taken from a woman older than 75 with acute or convalescent COVID-19. The CDR3 runs from the conserved cysteine through the conserved F or W. Fields, in order: V gene, clone size, J gene, D gene, CDR3 protein, CDR3 DNA. D genes are given only for firm matches. The size entry is marked missing in some rows and otherwise reads once, few, many or a size class.

TRBV6-6	.	TRBJ1-2	TRBD1	CASSFRTGKGYGYTF	TGTGCCAGCAGTTTTCGGACAGGAAAGGGGTATGGCTACACCTTC
TRBV5-1	medium-sized	TRBJ2-7	.	CASSLYSQGSSYEQYF	TGCGCCAGCAGCTTGTATTCACAGGGAAGCTCCTACGAGCAGTACTTC
TRBV3-1/TRBV3-2	.	TRBJ2-3	TRBD2	CASSQGSGGVDTQYF	TGTGCCAGCAGCCAAGGGAGCGGGGGGGTCGATACGCAGTATTTT
TRBV4-1	.	TRBJ1-2	.	CASSQLGGDNYGYTF	TGCGCCAGCAGCCAACTTGGCGGGGATAACTATGGCTACACCTTC
TRBV12-5	few	TRBJ1-2	.	CASGLPGAYYTF	TGTGCTAGTGGTTTGCCAGGGGCATACTACACCTTC
TRBV2	once	TRBJ1-5	TRBD1	CASSPQGGSINQPQHF	TGTGCCAGCAGTCCACAGGGGGGAAGTATCAATCAGCCCCAGCATTTT
TRBV6-1	.	TRBJ1-4	TRBD1	CASSENRAGGGPGATNEKLFF	TGTGCCAGCAGTGAAAATAGGGCAGGGGGCGGTCCCGGTGCAACTAATGAAAAACTGTTTTTT
TRBV14	.	TRBJ1-2	.	CASRRNGGANYGYTF	TGTGCCAGCAGGCGAAATGGAGGGGCTAACTATGGCTACACCTTC
TRBV2	.	TRBJ2-6	.	CASSASRAGANVLTF	TGTGCCAGCAGTGCAAGTCGGGCTGGGGCCAACGTCCTGACTTTC
TRBV20-1	.	TRBJ2-7	TRBD1	CSASIISQGVRSYEQYF	TGCAGTGCTAGTATAATCTCCCAGGGGGTGCGGTCCTACGAGCAGTACTTC
TRBV7-3	.	TRBJ2-1	.	CASSSRQGGSYNEQFF	TGTGCCAGTAGCAGCAGACAGGGAGGCTCCTACAATGAGCAGTTCTTC
TRBV5-8	.	TRBJ2-2	TRBD2	CASSGGLNTGELFF	TGTGCCAGCTCTGGGGGACTAAACACCGGGGAGCTGTTTTTT
TRBV6-1	.	TRBJ1-1	TRBD1	CASSERQGSTEAFF	TGTGCCAGCAGTGAGCGACAGGGAAGCACTGAAGCTTTCTTT
TRBV5-1	.	TRBJ2-3	.	CASSLEGARLSTDTQYF	TGCGCCAGCAGCTTGGAAGGGGCGCGCCTTAGCACAGATACGCAGTATTTT
TRBV6-1	few	TRBJ2-1	TRBD1	CASSEASGTVLYNEQFF	TGTGCCAGCAGTGAAGCTTCCGGGACAGTGTTATACAATGAGCAGTTCTTC
TRBV7-2	.	TRBJ1-3	.	CASSLIAGAGGNTIYF	TGTGCCAGCAGCTTAATAGCAGGGGCTGGTGGAAACACCATATATTTT
TRBV15	.	TRBJ1-4	.	CATSRDLQRNEKLFF	TGTGCCACCAGCAGAGATTTACAGAGAAATGAAAAACTGTTTTTT
TRBV6-5	.	TRBJ1-6	.	CASNPRGGKALHF	TGTGCCAGCAATCCCCGAGGAGGCAAGGCCCTCCACTTT
TRBV30	few	TRBJ1-1	.	CAWRPWDSRMDTEAFF	TGTGCCTGGAGGCCCTGGGACTCTCGGATGGACACTGAAGCTTTCTTT
TRBV6-2/TRBV6-3	.	TRBJ2-7	TRBD1	CASSYFFGSGTGLYEQYF	TGTGCCAGCAGTTACTTCTTTGGGTCGGGGACAGGGCTTTACGAGCAGTACTTC
TRBV7-6	few	TRBJ1-3	TRBD1	CASSLGPRQGASGNTIYF	TGTGCCAGCAGCCTGGGCCCAAGACAGGGGGCATCAGGAAACACCATATATTTT
TRBV19	once	TRBJ1-5	.	CASSHMGAQYIRNQPQHF	TGTGCCAGTAGTCATATGGGGGCACAGTATATTCGCAATCAGCCCCAGCATTTT
TRBV30	.	TRBJ2-5	TRBD2	CAWSVGGEGLETQYF	TGTGCCTGGAGTGTAGGCGGGGAGGGGTTGGAGACCCAGTACTTC
TRBV19	.	TRBJ2-3	.	CASSIRGLSLNTDTQYF	TGTGCCAGTAGTATACGCGGCCTAAGCCTAAACACAGATACGCAGTATTTT
TRBV6-6	few	TRBJ1-1	.	CASSQNRDTEAFF	TGTGCCAGCAGCCAAAACAGGGACACTGAAGCTTTCTTT
TRBV6-1	.	TRBJ1-3	.	CASSEFSTTGSGNTIYF	TGTGCCAGCAGTGAATTTAGCACGACGGGGTCTGGAAACACCATATATTTT
TRBV29-1	.	TRBJ2-7	TRBD1	CSVGETGAGYEQYF	TGCAGCGTTGGTGAAACAGGGGCAGGCTACGAGCAGTACTTC
TRBV7-3	.	TRBJ1-1	TRBD1	CASSLQGQVNTEAFF	TGTGCCAGCAGCTTACAAGGACAGGTGAACACTGAAGCTTTCTTT
TRBV7-9	.	TRBJ1-2	.	CASSLVRTGYTF	TGTGCCAGCAGCTTAGTGAGAACCGGCTACACCTTC
TRBV6-6	.	TRBJ1-4	TRBD1	CASSSRDRADEKLFF	TGTGCCAGCAGTTCACGGGACAGGGCTGATGAAAAACTGTTTTTT
TRBV11-3	.	TRBJ1-2	.	CASSPGTTELANYGYTF	TGTGCCAGCAGCCCTGGGACAACGGAGTTAGCTAACTATGGCTACACCTTC
TRBV11-2	.	TRBJ1-2	.	CASSADSYYGYTF	TGTGCCAGCAGCGCCGACAGTTACTATGGCTACACCTTC
TRBV5-6	.	TRBJ2-7	TRBD2	CASSPRLGGGGTYEQYF	TGTGCCAGCAGCCCTCGGTTGGGGGGCGGGGGGACTTACGAGCAGTACTTC
TRBV3-1/TRBV3-2	once	TRBJ2-3	TRBD2	CASSPGLAGSTDTQYF	TGTGCCAGCAGCCCAGGACTAGCGGGGAGCACAGATACGCAGTATTTT
TRBV7-2	.	TRBJ1-3	.	CASTLARAGNTIYF	TGTGCCAGCACCCTCGCGAGAGCTGGAAACACCATATATTTT
TRBV29-1	.	TRBJ1-3	.	CSVTPREGPGNTIYF	TGCAGCGTTACCCCCAGGGAAGGGCCTGGAAACACCATATATTTT
TRBV6-5	.	TRBJ1-4	.	CASSLTGGGEKLFF	TGTGCCAGCAGCCTAACTGGGGGGGGCGAAAAACTGTTTTTT
TRBV6-5	.	TRBJ2-5	TRBD2	CASREVAGGGETQYF	TGTGCCAGCAGAGAGGTAGCGGGGGGTGGAGAGACCCAGTACTTC
TRBV7-9	once	TRBJ1-6	TRBD1	CASSSRQGRNSPLHF	TGTGCCAGCAGCTCCCGACAGGGGCGAAATTCACCCCTCCACTTT
TRBV5-4	.	TRBJ2-3	TRBD1	CASSLDRGDTQYF	TGTGCCAGCAGCTTGGACAGGGGAGATACGCAGTATTTT
TRBV3-1/TRBV3-2	.	TRBJ2-1	TRBD2	CASSHAGLAIEQFF	TGTGCCAGCAGCCACGCCGGACTAGCGATTGAGCAGTTCTTC
TRBV6-5	.	TRBJ1-2	TRBD1	CASIPGQGGYTF	TGTGCCAGCATTCCCGGACAGGGAGGCTACACCTTC
TRBV3-1/TRBV3-2	.	TRBJ1-1	.	CASSQDWGVGTEAFF	TGTGCCAGCAGCCAAGACTGGGGAGTGGGAACTGAAGCTTTCTTT
TRBV5-4	.	TRBJ2-3	TRBD1	CASSSKEFRDSITDTQYF	TGTGCCAGCAGCTCCAAGGAATTTAGGGACAGCATCACAGATACGCAGTATTTT
TRBV6-5	.	TRBJ2-7	.	CASSLGTTKEEGF	TGTGCCAGCAGTTTAGGGACAACCAAAGAAGAGGGATTC
TRBV2	few	TRBJ2-3	.	CASQNSPVALADTQYF	TGTGCCAGCCAAAATTCCCCAGTGGCCTTGGCAGATACGCAGTATTTT
TRBV19	.	TRBJ1-6	.	CATYGGSFNSPLHF	TGTGCCACCTACGGGGGGAGTTTTAATTCACCCCTCCACTTT
TRBV7-9	.	TRBJ2-7	.	CASSFSLTIEEQYF	TGTGCCAGCAGCTTTTCACTCACCATTGAGGAGCAGTACTTC
TRBV5-6	.	TRBJ2-4	TRBD1	CASSLGTGTGRKRDIQYF	TGTGCCAGCAGCTTGGGAACCGGGACAGGGCGTAAGAGGGACATTCAGTACTTC
TRBV7-2	.	TRBJ1-3	.	CASRQDAGNTIYF	TGTGCCAGCAGACAGGACGCTGGAAACACCATATATTTT
TRBV18	.	TRBJ1-1	.	CASSLFDRKEAFF	TGTGCCAGCTCACTCTTTGACAGGAAGGAGGCTTTCTTT
TRBV5-1	.	TRBJ1-1	.	CASSLTRSNTEAFF	TGCGCCAGCAGCTTGACTCGATCTAACACTGAAGCTTTCTTT
TRBV6-5	.	TRBJ1-4	.	CASRTGHAGLEKLFF	TGTGCCAGCAGAACCGGACACGCCGGGCTTGAAAAACTGTTTTTT
TRBV5-1	.	TRBJ2-7	TRBD2	CASSLDSGGRYEQYF	TGCGCCAGCAGCTTGGACAGCGGGGGGAGGTACGAGCAGTACTTC
TRBV4-2	.	TRBJ2-5	TRBD2	CASSQALAGGGQETQYF	TGTGCCAGCAGCCAAGCACTAGCGGGGGGGGGACAAGAGACCCAGTACTTC
TRBV10-3	few	TRBJ2-1	.	CAISFRDSVDEQFF	TGTGCCATCAGTTTTCGGGACTCGGTCGATGAGCAGTTCTTC
TRBV24-1	.	TRBJ2-2	.	CATKVGQGGTGELFF	TGTGCCACCAAGGTGGGGCAGGGAGGCACCGGGGAGCTGTTTTTT
TRBV15	.	TRBJ2-3	TRBD2	CATRTAPGLAGGDTQYF	TGTGCCACCAGAACTGCCCCGGGACTAGCGGGGGGGGATACGCAGTATTTT
TRBV7-9	.	TRBJ1-1	TRBD1	CASSLTGQGYTEAFF	TGTGCCAGCAGCTTAACGGGACAGGGATACACTGAAGCTTTCTTT
TRBV6-6	.	TRBJ1-1	.	CASSTTTQKGTEAFF	TGTGCCAGCAGTACAACGACACAAAAGGGGACTGAAGCTTTCTTT